The clone carrying this T cell receptor beta chain came up a few times. Its cognate antigen is unknown. This specimen comes from a study of T cell repertoires in cytomegalovirus infection. Findings and limits, study-wide: The ex vivo response was dominated by HLA-C-restricted CMV-specific TCR beta clonotypes.

TCRdb reanalysed the reads using MiXCR and keeps one entry per CDR3 protein. The sample consists of roughly 990,000 distinct CDR3 sequences, 31% of them appearing once. This TCR was recovered from a human donor in good health (CMV status not recorded). Some clones in this sample may be carry-over from other donors' samples. This specimen consisted of cultured CD8+ T cells from PBMCs, obtained from culture after CMV antigen stimulation.

DNA of the CDR3: TGTGCCAGCCAAATTCGGGGGGCGCGATCGGAGACCCAGTACTTC. Protein product: CASQIRGARSETQYF. The rearrangement joins TRBV27 to TRBJ2-5, with a weak D call TRBD2 (7 bases). Germline V gives CDR1 MNHEY, CDR2 SMNVEV (reference sequence). The CDR3 is 15 amino acids. The V and J ends lost 8 bases and 5 bases respectively, with 21 bases between them.